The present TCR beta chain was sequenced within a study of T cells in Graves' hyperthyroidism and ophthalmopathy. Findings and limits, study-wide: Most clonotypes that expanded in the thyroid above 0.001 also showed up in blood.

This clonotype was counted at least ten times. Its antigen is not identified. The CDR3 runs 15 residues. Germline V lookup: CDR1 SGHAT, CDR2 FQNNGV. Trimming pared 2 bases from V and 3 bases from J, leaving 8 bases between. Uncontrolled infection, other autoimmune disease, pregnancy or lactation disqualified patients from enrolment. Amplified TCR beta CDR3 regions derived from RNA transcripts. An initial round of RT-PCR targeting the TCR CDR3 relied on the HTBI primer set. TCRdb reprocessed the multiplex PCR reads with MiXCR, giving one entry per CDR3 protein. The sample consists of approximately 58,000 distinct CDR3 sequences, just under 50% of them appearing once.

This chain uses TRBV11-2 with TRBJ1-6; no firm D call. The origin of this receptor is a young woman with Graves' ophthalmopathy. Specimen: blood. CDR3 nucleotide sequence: TGTGCCAGCAGCTTATCAGTCGGCTATAATTCACCCCTCCACTTT. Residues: CASSLSVGYNSPLHF.